These 32 T cell receptor beta chains originate from one sample sequenced in a study of T cell changes during pregnancy in multiple sclerosis. Sequencing was performed with immunoSEQ multiplex PCR; in TCRdb, only in-frame clones are kept and a portion is missing. Of tens of thousands of clones listed, roughly 90% are singletons. Specimen: peripheral blood, collected in the first trimester of pregnancy. The receptors here all came from a female donor in good health, enrolled as a control in a pregnancy study.

This chain uses TRBV29-1 with TRBJ2-2; TRBD2 matches at 14 bases. Germline V gene lookup returns CDR1 SQVTM and CDR2 ANQGSEA. V gave up 6 bases and J gave up 3 bases; unmatched junction bases: 9. The CDR3 spans 17 residues. CDR3 in amino acids: CSVAGLAGGGDTGELFF. The CDR3 nucleotides read TGCAGCGTAGCCGGACTAGCGGGAGGCGGTGACACCGGGGAGCTGTTTTTT.

This chain links TRBV2 with TRBJ2-5; 7 nucleotides match TRBD2. The CDR3 spans 12 residues. Trimming cost V 11 bases and J 11 bases; bases outside gene matches: 14. Per the germline V gene, CDR1 is SNHLY and CDR2 is FYNNEI. The CDR3 DNA reads as TGTGCCGGGCTTTCCGGGACTAAAGAGCAGTACTTC. Encoded protein: CAGLSGTKEQYF.

The chain carries TRBV2 and TRBJ2-3; 11 bases agree with TRBD2. The CDR3 consists of 15 residues. Germline loops: CDR1 SNHLY, CDR2 FYNNEI. V shed 8 bases and J 0 bases; nucleotides not matched to a gene: 4. This CDR3 is CASSLAGVSTDTQYF. CDR3 in DNA: TGTGCCAGCTCACTAGCGGGAGTTAGCACAGATACGCAGTATTTT. The variable domain in full, with the rest retrieved from reference TRBV2 and TRBJ2-3, is EPEVTQTPSHQVTQMGQEVILRCVPISNHLYFYWYRQILGQKVEFLVSFYNNEISEKSEIFDDQFSVERPDGSNFTLKIRSTKLEDSAMYFCASSLAGVSTDTQYFGPGTRLTVL.

The J gene is TRBJ1-3, the V gene TRBV5-5; no clear D gene. The V end lost 4 bases, the J end lost 7 bases, and 15 bases lay between the germline ends. The germline CDR1 and CDR2 sequences are SGHKS and YYEKEE (reference sequence). The CDR3 contains 14 residues. The CDR3 region is CASSQWGSGNTIYF. CDR3 DNA sequence: TGTGCCAGCAGCCAGTGGGGTAGCGGGAACACCATATATTTT. Filled out from reference TRBV5-5 and TRBJ1-3, the complete variable domain reads DAGVTQSPTHLIKTRGQQVTLRCSPISGHKSVSWYQQVLGQGPQFIFQYYEKEERGRGNFPDRFSARQFPNYSSELNVNALLLGDSALYLCASSQWGSGNTIYFGEGSWLTVV.

This clone was detected once. V usage is TRBV18 and J usage is TRBJ2-7; TRBD1 aligns across 9 bases. Germline CDR1 KGHSH, CDR2 LQKENI. The CDR3 loop spans 17 amino acids. With 3 bases clipped from V and 4 bases from J, the junction kept 13 bases outside the gene matches. The CDR3 nucleotides read TGTGCCAGCTCACCTCTACCGGGACAGGGAGGTACATACGAGCAGTACTTC. This sequence encodes CASSPLPGQGGTYEQYF.

The chain carries TRBV2 and TRBJ2-3; 8 bases are shared with TRBD1. The length of the CDR3 is 14 residues. Germline loops: CDR1 SNHLY, CDR2 FYNNEI. Trimming took 3 bases from V and 5 from J; bases not matched to a gene: 4. The CDR3, as DNA: TGTGCCAGCAGTGAGGGTACAGGGGGAGATACGCAGTATTTT. Its protein is CASSEGTGGDTQYF.

This chain connects TRBV10-3 to TRBJ2-7; D is perhaps TRBD1 (5 bases). V shed 2 bases and J shed 6 bases, with 14 bases lying between them. CDR1 is ENHRY and CDR2 is SYGVKD in the germline V gene. The CDR3 contains 14 residues. The CDR3 reads CAISETGTNTEQYF. Written as DNA, the CDR3 is TGTGCCATCAGTGAGACAGGTACCAATACCGAGCAGTACTTC.

V and J are TRBV7-6 and TRBJ2-7, with D possibly being TRBD1 (5 bases). V was shortened by 5 bases and J by 1 base, with 12 bases between the two germline ends. Germline V lookup: CDR1 SGHVS, CDR2 FNYEAQ. This CDR3 comprises 14 residues. CDR3 DNA sequence: TGTGCCAGCAGCCTAGAAGGGGTATCCTACGAGCAGTACTTC. Amino acids: CASSLEGVSYEQYF.

This sequence joins TRBV7-9 and TRBJ2-2; weak D call: TRBD2 (5 bases). CDR1 SEHNR and CDR2 FQNEAQ come from the germline V gene (reference sequence). Trimming shortened V by 11 bases and J by 2 bases, and 21 bases separated the two germline ends. CDR3 length equals 16 residues. As DNA, the CDR3 is TGTGCCGCGGGTCGTTCTGCCGCCCTAAACACCGGGGAGCTGTTTTTT. It translates to CAAGRSAALNTGELFF.

This clone was observed a few times. V gene TRBV30 combines with J gene TRBJ2-7; 7 bases fit TRBD2. J was trimmed by 4 bases and V by 2 bases; bases with no gene match: 8. Germline V lookup: CDR1 GTSNPN, CDR2 SVGIG (reference sequence). The length of the CDR3 is 14 residues. CDR3 sequence: CAWSQPTGRYEQYF. The CDR3 bases are TGTGCCTGGAGTCAACCCACCGGGAGGTACGAGCAGTACTTC.

This clone showed up just once. The chain combines TRBV6-1 with TRBJ2-7; no clear D. This CDR3 is 14 amino acids long. The germline V gene has CDR1 MNHNS and CDR2 SASEGT. The ends were cut back, 5 bases at V and 3 bases at J, with 14 bases in the middle. The chain's CDR3 is CASSLNFPDYEQYF. In DNA form, the CDR3 reads TGTGCCAGCAGTTTAAACTTCCCCGACTACGAGCAGTACTTC.

The V gene is TRBV10-3, the J gene TRBJ2-2; D perhaps matches TRBD2 (5 bases). The CDR3 covers 12 residues. Between the trimmed V and J ends, which lost 11 bases and 4 bases, there was a span of 11 bases. CDR1 is ENHRY, CDR2 SYGVKD, per germline. Here the CDR3 DNA reads TGTGCCCTAGCCAAGCGCACCGGGGAGCTGTTTTTT. Translating gives CALAKRTGELFF.

This clone was observed once. The chain has TRBV7-9 and TRBJ2-5, with D uncertain. The CDR3 covers 12 residues. Germline CDR1 SEHNR, CDR2 FQNEAQ (reference sequence). Trimming left V 2 bases short and J 5 bases short, with 6 bases between. The DNA for the CDR3 is TGTGCCAGCAGCTTAAATGAGGAGACCCAGTACTTC. As protein: CASSLNEETQYF.

The gene calls are TRBV4-2 and TRBJ1-2; a weak D match, TRBD1 (6 bases). Trimming stripped 4 bases from V and 7 bases from J, with 13 bases between. Germline assignment: CDR1 LGHNA and CDR2 YNFKEQ. The CDR3 has 13 amino acids. The CDR3 reads CASSPPRGGGYTF. Here the CDR3 DNA reads TGTGCCAGCAGCCCCCCCCGAGGGGGTGGCTACACCTTC.

The rearrangement uses TRBV11-3 and TRBJ2-7; no reliable D call. V lost 5 bases to trimming and J lost 0 bases, with 11 bases between them. CDR3 length: 14 residues. CDR1 is SGHNT, CDR2 YENEEA, per germline. DNA for the CDR3: TGTGCCAGCAGCCTCGGGTTTTCCTCCTACGAGCAGTACTTC. Its protein product is CASSLGFSSYEQYF.

The genes are TRBV2 and TRBJ2-7; D possibly corresponds to TRBD2 (6 bases). The CDR3 has 14 amino acids. CDR1 SNHLY and CDR2 FYNNEI come from the germline V gene. V shed 6 bases and J shed 4 bases, with 16 bases lying between them. The CDR3 DNA follows: TGTGCCAGCAGAGGGGACTCCTGGTCATACGAGCAGTACTTC. Residues: CASRGDSWSYEQYF. The variable domain in full, completed from reference TRBV2 and TRBJ2-7, reads EPEVTQTPSHQVTQMGQEVILRCVPISNHLYFYWYRQILGQKVEFLVSFYNNEISEKSEIFDDQFSVERPDGSNFTLKIRSTKLEDSAMYFCASRGDSWSYEQYFGPGTRLTVT.

In this sample, this clone turned up once. The chain couples TRBV7-9 to TRBJ1-6; a weak D match, TRBD1 (5 bases). The germline gives CDR1 SEHNR, CDR2 FQNEAQ (reference sequence). The CDR3 is 14 amino acids. Trimming cost V 7 bases and J 7 bases, with 14 bases left between them. This CDR3 is CASNRGEGNSPLHF. In DNA, the CDR3 is TGTGCCAGCAACCGGGGGGAAGGAAATTCACCCCTCCACTTT.

The V call is TRBV18, the J call TRBJ1-2, with D hard to call. V was cut by 3 bases and J by 3 bases, with 17 bases left in between. This CDR3 contains 16 residues. Germline V gives CDR1 KGHSH, CDR2 LQKENI. In DNA form, the CDR3 reads TGTGCCAGCTCACCCCGGGGAGGGAGTCAAGACTATGGCTACACCTTC. Amino acids: CASSPRGGSQDYGYTF.

The chain has TRBV10-3 and TRBJ2-7, with 10 bases aligning to TRBD1. Trimming at V came to 8 bases and at J to 6 bases, leaving 4 bases not matched to a gene. The CDR3 is 12 amino acids. Germline V gives CDR1 ENHRY, CDR2 SYGVKD. CDR3 amino acids: CAIGQGVGEQYF. As DNA, the CDR3 is TGTGCCATCGGACAGGGGGTGGGCGAGCAGTACTTC.

This chain connects TRBV4-3 to TRBJ2-2; no clear D gene. The CDR3 has 15 amino acids. Germline-derived CDR1 and CDR2 are LGHNA and YSLEER. V was cut by 0 bases and J by 1 base, with 6 bases left in between. CDR3 amino acids: CASSQDRWNTGELFF. CDR3 DNA sequence: TGCGCCAGCAGCCAAGACCGGTGGAACACCGGGGAGCTGTTTTTT.

The V gene is TRBV21-1, the J gene TRBJ2-5; the table's D gene call, TRBD2, was not cross checked with the DNA. TRBV21-1 is designated a pseudogene. The CDR3 is 14 residues long. Written as DNA, the CDR3 is TGTGCCAGCAGCCGAATGACTAGACAAGAGACCCAGTACTTC. Encoded protein: CASSRMTRQETQYF.

The chain carries TRBV6-6 and TRBJ2-1; 10 bases match TRBD2. CDR1 MNHNY and CDR2 SVGAGI come from the germline V gene (reference sequence). After removal of 6 bases from V and 8 bases from J, the junction contained 4 bases not matched to a gene. The CDR3 has 13 amino acids. The CDR3 DNA reads TGTGCCAGCAGCCCTAGCGGGAGCTATGAGCAGTTCTTC. It translates to CASSPSGSYEQFF.

The chain links TRBV29-1 to TRBJ1-2; D is possibly TRBD1 (6 bases). This CDR3 region has 12 residues. V lost 1 base, J lost 5 bases, and 8 bases lay in between. Germline V gene data show CDR1 as SQVTM and CDR2 as ANQGSEA. The CDR3 here is CSVEGQGYGYTF. Written as DNA, the CDR3 is TGCAGCGTTGAAGGTCAGGGGTATGGCTACACCTTC.

This chain connects TRBV7-6 to TRBJ2-3; 7 bases are shared with TRBD2. The germline CDR1 and CDR2 sequences are SGHVS and FNYEAQ. The CDR3 contains 18 residues. V gave up 4 bases and J gave up 1 base; unmatched junction bases: 14. CDR3 nucleotide sequence: TGTGCCAGCAGCTCCCGTGCCCCAATAGCGGGCCGCACAGATACGCAGTATTTT. It encodes CASSSRAPIAGRTDTQYF. The variable domain in full, with the rest retrieved from reference TRBV7-6 and TRBJ2-3, is GAGVSQSPRYKVTKRGQDVALRCDPISGHVSLYWYRQALGQGPEFLTYFNYEAQQDKSGLPNDRFSAERPEGSISTLTIQRTEQRDSAMYRCASSSRAPIAGRTDTQYFGPGTRLTVL.

The chain is built from TRBV27 and TRBJ2-7; TRBD1 matches 8 bases. The CDR3 spans 14 residues. Germline CDR1 is MNHEY and CDR2 is SMNVEV (reference sequence). V dropped 2 bases and J dropped 2; count of bases not matched to a gene: 2. CDR3 coding DNA: TGTGCCAGCAGTTTAGGGACAGGACCCTACGAGCAGTACTTC. Protein sequence: CASSLGTGPYEQYF.

The chain is built from TRBV11-2 and TRBJ2-3; 9 bases match TRBD2. This CDR3 comprises 17 residues. Germline V gives CDR1 SGHAT, CDR2 FQNNGV. V trimming: 1 base; J trimming: 6 bases; junction bases outside the gene matches: 11. The CDR3 protein is CASSLGLAGTGGDTQYF. CDR3 nucleotides: TGTGCCAGCAGCTTAGGGCTAGCGGGGACCGGGGGGGATACGCAGTATTTT.

This clone occurred once. The rearrangement links TRBV7-8 to TRBJ1-6, with a possible D match to TRBD1 (5 bases). The CDR3 covers 14 residues. The V and J ends lost 1 base and 7 bases respectively, with 8 bases between them. Germline V gene sequence: CDR1 SGHVS, CDR2 FQNEAQ. CDR3 coding DNA: TGTGCCAGCAGCTTAGACAGGCAGAATTCACCCCTCCACTTT. Residues: CASSLDRQNSPLHF.

Turning to this clone: Other DNA sequences in the sample encode the same CDR3. DNA for the CDR3: TGTGCCAGCAGTGAGGGACAATACAATGAGCAGTTCTTC. Translating gives CASSEGQYNEQFF. The J gene is TRBJ2-1, the V gene TRBV2; TRBD1 is a possible D gene (6 bases). CDR1 SNHLY and CDR2 FYNNEI come from the germline V gene. This CDR3 spans 13 amino acids. The V end lost 3 bases, the J end lost 4 bases, and 7 bases lay between the germline ends.

The chain uses TRBV4-3 and TRBJ2-5; the match to TRBD2 covers 9 bases. After removal of 0 bases from V and 5 bases from J, the junction contained 4 bases not matched to a gene. The CDR3 is 15 amino acids. Germline lookup yields CDR1 LGHNA and CDR2 YSLEER. In DNA, the CDR3 is TGCGCCAGCAGCCAAGATGTAGCGGGAGTGGAGACCCAGTACTTC. Protein product: CASSQDVAGVETQYF.

The V gene is TRBV7-8, the J gene TRBJ2-7, with D possibly being TRBD2 (7 bases). Germline-derived CDR1 and CDR2 are SGHVS and FQNEAQ. V shed 1 base and J shed 2 bases, with 12 bases lying between them. This CDR3 is 15 amino acids long. For the CDR3, the DNA is TGTGCCAGCAGCTTAGAGCGGGGACAAACCTACGAGCAGTACTTC. As protein: CASSLERGQTYEQYF. Full variable domain (remainder filled in from reference TRBV7-8 and TRBJ2-7): GAGVSQSPRYKVAKRGQDVALRCDPISGHVSLFWYQQALGQGPEFLTYFQNEAQLDKSGLPSDRFFAERPEGSVSTLKIQRTQQEDSAVYLCASSLERGQTYEQYFGPGTRLTVT.

This chain joins TRBV7-2 and TRBJ2-1, with a tentative D call TRBD2 (6 bases). CDR3 length equals 16 residues. Germline CDR1 and CDR2: SGHTA and FQGNSA. V was shortened by 2 bases and J by 3 bases, with 14 bases between the two germline ends. The DNA for the CDR3 is TGTGCCAGCAGCTTAACCTCCGGGACTGACTACAATGAGCAGTTCTTC. Protein: CASSLTSGTDYNEQFF.

The CDR3 DNA reads as TGTGCCAGCTCATCCGGGACAGGGGGCTGGGATGAGCAGTTCTTC. Its translation is CASSSGTGGWDEQFF. The genes are TRBV18 and TRBJ2-1; 12 nucleotides align to TRBD1. Per germline, CDR1 KGHSH and CDR2 LQKENI. This CDR3 has 15 residues. Trimming cost V 5 bases and J 8 bases; bases outside gene matches: 7.